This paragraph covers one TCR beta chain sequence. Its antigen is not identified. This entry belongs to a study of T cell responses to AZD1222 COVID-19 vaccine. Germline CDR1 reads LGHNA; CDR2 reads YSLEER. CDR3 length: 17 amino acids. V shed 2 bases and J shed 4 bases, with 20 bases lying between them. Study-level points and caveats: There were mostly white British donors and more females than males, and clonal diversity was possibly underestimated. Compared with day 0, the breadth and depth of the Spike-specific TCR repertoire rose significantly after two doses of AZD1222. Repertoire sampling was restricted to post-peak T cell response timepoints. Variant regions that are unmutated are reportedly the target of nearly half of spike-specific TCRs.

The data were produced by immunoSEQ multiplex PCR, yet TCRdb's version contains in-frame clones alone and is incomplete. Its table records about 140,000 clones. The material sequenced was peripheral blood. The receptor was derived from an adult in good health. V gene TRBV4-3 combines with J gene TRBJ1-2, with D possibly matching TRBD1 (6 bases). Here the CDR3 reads CASSQLQLTGYPYGYTF. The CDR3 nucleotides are TGCGCCAGCAGCCAACTCCAGCTTACAGGGTATCCCTATGGCTACACCTTC.